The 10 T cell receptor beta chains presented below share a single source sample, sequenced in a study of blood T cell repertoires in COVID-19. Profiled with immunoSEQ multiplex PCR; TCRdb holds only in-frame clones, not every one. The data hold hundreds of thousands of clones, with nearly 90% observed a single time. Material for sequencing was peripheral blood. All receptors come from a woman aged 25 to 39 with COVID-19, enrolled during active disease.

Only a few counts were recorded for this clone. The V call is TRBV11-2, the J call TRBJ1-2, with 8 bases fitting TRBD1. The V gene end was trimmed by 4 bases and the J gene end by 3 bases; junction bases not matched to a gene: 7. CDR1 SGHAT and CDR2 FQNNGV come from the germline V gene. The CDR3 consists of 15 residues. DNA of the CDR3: TGTGCCAGCAGCTCCCCCGACAGGGGTGACTATGGCTACACCTTC. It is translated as CASSSPDRGDYGYTF.

The chain's CDR3 is CASSLTGYEQYF. CDR3 sequence (DNA): TGTGCCAGCAGTTTAACGGGGTACGAGCAGTACTTC. V usage is TRBV12-3 or TRBV12-4 and J usage is TRBJ2-7; a possible D gene is TRBD2 (5 bases). The CDR3 loop spans 12 amino acids. The germline V and J ends were trimmed by 2 bases and 4 bases, with 6 bases remaining between them.

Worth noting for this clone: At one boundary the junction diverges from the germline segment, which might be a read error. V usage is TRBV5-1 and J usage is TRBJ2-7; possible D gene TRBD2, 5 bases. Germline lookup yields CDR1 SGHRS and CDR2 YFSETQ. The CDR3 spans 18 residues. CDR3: CASGLWGLEGRVSYEQYF. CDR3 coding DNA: TGCGCCAGCGGCTTGTGGGGTCTTGAGGGCAGAGTATCCTACGAGCAGTACTTC.

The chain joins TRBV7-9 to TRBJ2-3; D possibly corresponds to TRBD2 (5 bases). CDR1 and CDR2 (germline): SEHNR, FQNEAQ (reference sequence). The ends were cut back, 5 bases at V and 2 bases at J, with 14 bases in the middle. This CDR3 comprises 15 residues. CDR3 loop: CASSPGERNTDTQYF. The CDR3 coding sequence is TGTGCCAGCAGCCCCGGGGAGCGGAACACAGATACGCAGTATTTT. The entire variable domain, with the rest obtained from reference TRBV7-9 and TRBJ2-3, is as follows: DTGVSQNPRHKITKRGQNVTFRCDPISEHNRLYWYRQTLGQGPEFLTYFQNEAQLEKSRLLSDRFSAERPKGSFSTLEIQRTEQGDSAMYLCASSPGERNTDTQYFGPGTRLTVL.

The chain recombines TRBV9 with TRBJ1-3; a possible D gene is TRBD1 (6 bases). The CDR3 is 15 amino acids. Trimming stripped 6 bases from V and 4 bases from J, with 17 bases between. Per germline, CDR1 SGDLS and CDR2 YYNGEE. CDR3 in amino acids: CASTPQTGIGNTIYF. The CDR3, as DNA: TGTGCCAGCACCCCCCAAACAGGGATCGGAAACACCATATATTTT.

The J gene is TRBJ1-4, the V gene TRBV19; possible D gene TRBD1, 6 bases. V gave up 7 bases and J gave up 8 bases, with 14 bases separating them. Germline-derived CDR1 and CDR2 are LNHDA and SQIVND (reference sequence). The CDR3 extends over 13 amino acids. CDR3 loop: CASTSGHGEKLFF. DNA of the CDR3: TGTGCCAGTACCTCGGGACATGGGGAAAAACTGTTTTTT.

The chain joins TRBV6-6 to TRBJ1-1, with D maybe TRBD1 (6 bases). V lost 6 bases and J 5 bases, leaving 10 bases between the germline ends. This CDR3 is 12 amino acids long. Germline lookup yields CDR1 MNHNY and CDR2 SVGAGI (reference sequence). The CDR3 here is CASSKDRTEAFF. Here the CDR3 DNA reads TGTGCCAGCAGCAAAGACAGGACTGAAGCTTTCTTT.

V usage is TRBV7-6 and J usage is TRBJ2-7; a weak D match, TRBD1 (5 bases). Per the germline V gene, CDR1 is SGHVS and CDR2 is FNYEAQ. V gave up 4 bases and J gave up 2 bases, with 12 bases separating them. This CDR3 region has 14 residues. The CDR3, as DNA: TGTGCCAGCAGCTACCAAGGGGAAACCTACGAGCAGTACTTC. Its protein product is CASSYQGETYEQYF.

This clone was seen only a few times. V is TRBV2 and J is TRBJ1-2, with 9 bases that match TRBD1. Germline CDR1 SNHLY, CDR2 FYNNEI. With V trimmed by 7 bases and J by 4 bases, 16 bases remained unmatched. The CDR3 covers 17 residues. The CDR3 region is CASKSGTGTVLGYGYTF. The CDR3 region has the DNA TGTGCCAGCAAATCGGGGACAGGGACCGTCTTGGGCTATGGCTACACCTTC.

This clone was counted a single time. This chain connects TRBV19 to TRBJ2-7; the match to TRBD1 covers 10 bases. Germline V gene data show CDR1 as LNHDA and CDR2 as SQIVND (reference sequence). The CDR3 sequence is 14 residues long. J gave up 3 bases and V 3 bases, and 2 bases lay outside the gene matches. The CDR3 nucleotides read TGTGCCAGTAGTATTGGGACAGGGGACTACGAGCAGTACTTC. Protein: CASSIGTGDYEQYF.